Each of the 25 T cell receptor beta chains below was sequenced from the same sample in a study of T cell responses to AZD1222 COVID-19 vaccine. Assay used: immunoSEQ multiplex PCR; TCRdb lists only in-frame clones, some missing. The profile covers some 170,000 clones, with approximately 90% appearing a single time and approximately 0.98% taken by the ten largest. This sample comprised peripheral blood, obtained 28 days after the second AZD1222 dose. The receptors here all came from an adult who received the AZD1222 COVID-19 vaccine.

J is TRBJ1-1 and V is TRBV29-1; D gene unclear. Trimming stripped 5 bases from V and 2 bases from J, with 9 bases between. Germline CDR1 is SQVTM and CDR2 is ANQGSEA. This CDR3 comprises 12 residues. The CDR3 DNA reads TGCAGCGTTATGTCAGGTAACACTGAAGCTTTCTTT. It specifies CSVMSGNTEAFF.

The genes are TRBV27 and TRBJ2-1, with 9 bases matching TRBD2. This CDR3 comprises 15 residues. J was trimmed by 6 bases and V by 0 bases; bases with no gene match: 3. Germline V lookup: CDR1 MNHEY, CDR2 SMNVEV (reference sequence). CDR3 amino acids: CASSLSSGGSNEQFF. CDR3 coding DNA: TGTGCCAGCAGTTTATCTAGCGGGGGTTCCAATGAGCAGTTCTTC.

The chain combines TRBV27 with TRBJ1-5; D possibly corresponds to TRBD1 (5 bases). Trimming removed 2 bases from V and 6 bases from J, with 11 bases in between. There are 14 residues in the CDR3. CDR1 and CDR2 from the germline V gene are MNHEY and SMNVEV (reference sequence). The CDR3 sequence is CASSLIGGGQPQHF. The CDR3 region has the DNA TGTGCCAGCAGTTTAATCGGGGGGGGTCAGCCCCAGCATTTT.

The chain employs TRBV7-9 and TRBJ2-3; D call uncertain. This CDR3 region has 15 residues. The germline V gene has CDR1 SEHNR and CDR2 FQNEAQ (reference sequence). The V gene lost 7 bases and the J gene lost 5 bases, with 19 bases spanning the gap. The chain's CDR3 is CASTRSWAMGDTQYF. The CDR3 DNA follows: TGTGCCAGCACTCGATCGTGGGCGATGGGAGATACGCAGTATTTT.

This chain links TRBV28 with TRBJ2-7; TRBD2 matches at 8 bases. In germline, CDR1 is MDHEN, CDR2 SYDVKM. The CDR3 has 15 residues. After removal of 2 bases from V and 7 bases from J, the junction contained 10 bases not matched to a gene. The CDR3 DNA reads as TGTGCCAGCAGTTTAGGGGCCGGGGGGGCCGAAGAGCAGTACTTC. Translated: CASSLGAGGAEEQYF. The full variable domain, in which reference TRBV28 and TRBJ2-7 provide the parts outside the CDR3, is DVKVTQSSRYLVKRTGEKVFLECVQDMDHENMFWYRQDPGLGLRLIYFSYDVKMKEKGDIPEGYSVSREKKERFSLILESASTNQTSMYLCASSLGAGGAEEQYFGPGTRLTVT.

CDR3 sequence reads: CASSQRDRGVYEQYF. CDR3 sequence (DNA): TGCGCCAGCAGCCAAAGGGACAGGGGCGTCTACGAGCAGTACTTC. This chain joins TRBV4-1 and TRBJ2-7; 10 positions match TRBD1. This CDR3 comprises 15 residues. V gave up 2 bases and J gave up 3 bases; unmatched junction bases: 4. Germline CDR1 reads MGHRA; CDR2 reads YSYEKL.

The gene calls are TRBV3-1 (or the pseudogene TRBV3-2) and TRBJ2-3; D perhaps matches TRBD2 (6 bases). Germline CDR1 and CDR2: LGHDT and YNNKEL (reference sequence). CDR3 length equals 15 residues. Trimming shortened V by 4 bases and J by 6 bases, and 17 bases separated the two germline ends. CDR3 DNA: TGTGCCAGCAGCCCACATTATGGAGGGAAGGATACGCAGTATTTT. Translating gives CASSPHYGGKDTQYF.

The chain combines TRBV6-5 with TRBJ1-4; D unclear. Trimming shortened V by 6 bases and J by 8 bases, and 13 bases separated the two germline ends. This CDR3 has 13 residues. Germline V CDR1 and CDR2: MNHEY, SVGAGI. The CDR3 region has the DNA TGTGCCAGCAGGATTGCATCGGGGGAAAAACTGTTTTTT. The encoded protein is CASRIASGEKLFF.

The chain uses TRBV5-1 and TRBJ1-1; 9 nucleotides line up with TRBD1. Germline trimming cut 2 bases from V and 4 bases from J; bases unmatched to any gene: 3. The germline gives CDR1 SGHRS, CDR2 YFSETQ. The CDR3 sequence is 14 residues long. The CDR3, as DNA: TGCGCCAGCAGCTTAGGACAGGGGATCACTGAAGCTTTCTTT. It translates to CASSLGQGITEAFF.

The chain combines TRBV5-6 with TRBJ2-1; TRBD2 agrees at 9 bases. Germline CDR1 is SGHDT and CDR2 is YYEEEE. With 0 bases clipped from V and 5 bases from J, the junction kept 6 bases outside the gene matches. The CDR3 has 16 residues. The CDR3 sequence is CASSLALGLANNEQFF. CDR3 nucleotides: TGTGCCAGCAGCTTGGCTTTGGGACTAGCAAACAATGAGCAGTTCTTC.

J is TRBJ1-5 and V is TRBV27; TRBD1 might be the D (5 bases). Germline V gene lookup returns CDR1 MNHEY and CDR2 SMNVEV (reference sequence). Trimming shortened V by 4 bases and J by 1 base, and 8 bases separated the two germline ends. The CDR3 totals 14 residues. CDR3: CASSYTGSNQPQHF. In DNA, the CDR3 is TGTGCCAGCAGTTACACAGGAAGCAATCAGCCCCAGCATTTT.

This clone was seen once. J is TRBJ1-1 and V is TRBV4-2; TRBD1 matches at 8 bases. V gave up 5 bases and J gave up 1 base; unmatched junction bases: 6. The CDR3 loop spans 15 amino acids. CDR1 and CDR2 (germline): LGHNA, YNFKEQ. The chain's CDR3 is CASSIRGHGNTEAFF. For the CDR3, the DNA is TGTGCCAGCAGCATCAGGGGGCATGGGAACACTGAAGCTTTCTTT.

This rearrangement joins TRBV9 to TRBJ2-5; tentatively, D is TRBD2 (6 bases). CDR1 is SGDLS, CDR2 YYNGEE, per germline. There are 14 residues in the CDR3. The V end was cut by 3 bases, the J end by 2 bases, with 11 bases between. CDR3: CASSDGGVQETQYF. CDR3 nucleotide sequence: TGTGCCAGCAGCGACGGGGGAGTTCAAGAGACCCAGTACTTC.

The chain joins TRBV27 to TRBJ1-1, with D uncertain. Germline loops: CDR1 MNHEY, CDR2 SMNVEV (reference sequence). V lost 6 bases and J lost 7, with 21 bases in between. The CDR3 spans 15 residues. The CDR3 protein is CASRPPWPPDVEAFF. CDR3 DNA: TGTGCCAGCAGGCCCCCGTGGCCCCCTGACGTTGAAGCTTTCTTT.

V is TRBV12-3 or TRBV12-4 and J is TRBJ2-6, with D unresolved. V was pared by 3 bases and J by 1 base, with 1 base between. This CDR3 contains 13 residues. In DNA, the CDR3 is TGTGCCAGCAGTTTTTCTGGGGCCAACGTCCTGACTTTC. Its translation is CASSFSGANVLTF.

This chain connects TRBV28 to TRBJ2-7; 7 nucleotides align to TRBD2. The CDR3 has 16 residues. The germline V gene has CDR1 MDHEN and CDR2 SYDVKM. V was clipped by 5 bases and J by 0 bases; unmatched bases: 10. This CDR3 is CASSPSGGGDSYEQYF. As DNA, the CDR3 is TGTGCCAGCAGTCCCTCGGGGGGAGGGGACTCCTACGAGCAGTACTTC.

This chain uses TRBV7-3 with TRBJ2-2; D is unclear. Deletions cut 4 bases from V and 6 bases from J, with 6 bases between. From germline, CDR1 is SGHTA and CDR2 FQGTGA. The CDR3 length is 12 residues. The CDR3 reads CASSSRAGELFF. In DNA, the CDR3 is TGTGCCAGCAGCTCGCGAGCCGGGGAGCTGTTTTTT.

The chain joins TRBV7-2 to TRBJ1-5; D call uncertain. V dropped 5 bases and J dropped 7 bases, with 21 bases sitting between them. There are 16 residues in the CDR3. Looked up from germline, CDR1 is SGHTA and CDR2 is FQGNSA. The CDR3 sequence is CASSPGSQARLQPQHF. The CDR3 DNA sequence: TGTGCCAGCAGCCCCGGGAGCCAGGCGCGTCTCCAGCCCCAGCATTTT.

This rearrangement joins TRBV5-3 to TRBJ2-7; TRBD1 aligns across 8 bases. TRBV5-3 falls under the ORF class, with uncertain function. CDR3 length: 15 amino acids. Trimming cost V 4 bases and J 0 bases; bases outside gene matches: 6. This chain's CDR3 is CARSRTGMSSYEQYF. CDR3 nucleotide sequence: TGTGCCAGAAGCCGGACAGGGATGAGCTCCTACGAGCAGTACTTC.

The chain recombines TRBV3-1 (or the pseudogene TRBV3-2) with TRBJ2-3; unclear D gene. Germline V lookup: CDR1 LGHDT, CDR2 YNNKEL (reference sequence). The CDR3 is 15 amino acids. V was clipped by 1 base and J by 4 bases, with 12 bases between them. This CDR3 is CASSQVAAGPDTQYF. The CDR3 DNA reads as TGTGCCAGCAGCCAAGTCGCGGCAGGTCCAGATACGCAGTATTTT.

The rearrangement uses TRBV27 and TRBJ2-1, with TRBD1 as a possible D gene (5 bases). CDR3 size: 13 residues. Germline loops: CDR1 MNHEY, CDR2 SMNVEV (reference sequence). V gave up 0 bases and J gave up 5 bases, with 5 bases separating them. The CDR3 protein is CASSLSGDNEQFF. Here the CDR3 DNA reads TGTGCCAGCAGTTTATCAGGGGACAATGAGCAGTTCTTC.

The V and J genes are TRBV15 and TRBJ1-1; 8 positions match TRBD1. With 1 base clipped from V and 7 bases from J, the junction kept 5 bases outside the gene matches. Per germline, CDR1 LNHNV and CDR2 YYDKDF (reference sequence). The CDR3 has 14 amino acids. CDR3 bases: TGTGCCACCAGCAGAGCAGGGGGCTTTGGTGAAGCTTTCTTT. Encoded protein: CATSRAGGFGEAFF.

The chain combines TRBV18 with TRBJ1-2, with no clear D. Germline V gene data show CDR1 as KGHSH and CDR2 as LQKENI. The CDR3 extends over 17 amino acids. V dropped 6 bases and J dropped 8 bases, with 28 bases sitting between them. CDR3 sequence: CASSFTSRADLYFGYTF. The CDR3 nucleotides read TGTGCCAGCTCCTTTACCAGTAGGGCAGACCTCTATTTCGGCTACACCTTC.

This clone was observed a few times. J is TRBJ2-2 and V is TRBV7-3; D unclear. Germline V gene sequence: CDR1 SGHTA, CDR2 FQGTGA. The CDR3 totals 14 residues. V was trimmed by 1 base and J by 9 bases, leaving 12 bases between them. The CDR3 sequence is CASSLIAPARELFF. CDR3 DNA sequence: TGTGCCAGCAGCTTAATAGCACCGGCCAGGGAGCTGTTTTTT.

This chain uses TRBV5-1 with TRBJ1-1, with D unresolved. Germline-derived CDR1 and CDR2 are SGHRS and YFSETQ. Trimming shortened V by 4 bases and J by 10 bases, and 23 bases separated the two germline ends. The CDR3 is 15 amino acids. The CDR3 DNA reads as TGCGCCAGCAGCACGAACGGAAGATCGGTCGTCGTAGCTTTCTTT. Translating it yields CASSTNGRSVVVAFF.